This T cell receptor beta chain was sequenced for a study of OX40 agonist ivuxolimab in advanced cancers. Background on the study: Of mixed ages from roughly 23 to 85 and averaging 60 years, the group was over 80% male.

Sequencing was performed with immunoSEQ multiplex PCR; in TCRdb, only in-frame clones are kept and a portion is missing. The sample contains 50,000 to 70,000 clones, around four fifths of which appear only once. CDR1 and CDR2 from the germline V gene are MNHEY and SMNVEV (reference sequence). The CDR3 loop spans 15 amino acids. The V gene lost 2 bases and the J gene lost 7 bases, with 17 bases spanning the gap. Source: CD4+ or CD8+ T cells sorted from blood, taken in a trial of the OX40 agonist ivuxolimab. This chain links TRBV27 with TRBJ2-5; D unresolved. This clonotype originated in an adult with an advanced solid tumor such as melanoma, head and neck, liver or kidney cancer. The CDR3 region has the DNA TGTGCCAGCAGTTTAAAAGGAAGTCCTATCGGGACCCAGTACTTC. Encoded protein: CASSLKGSPIGTQYF.